The 11 T cell receptor beta chains below were found in one sample sequenced in a study of OX40 agonist ivuxolimab in advanced cancers. Libraries were prepared by immunoSEQ multiplex PCR; TCRdb keeps only in-frame clonotypes and omits some of them. The sample has 9,500 to 10,000 clones; 60% to 75% are singletons. Source: CD4+ or CD8+ T cells sorted from blood, taken in a trial of the OX40 agonist ivuxolimab. Every receptor here comes from an adult with an advanced solid tumor such as melanoma, head and neck, liver or kidney cancer.

The V call is TRBV9, the J call TRBJ1-2; D unclear. V was trimmed by 7 bases and J by 1 base, leaving 11 bases between them. This CDR3 comprises 13 residues. Germline V lookup: CDR1 SGDLS, CDR2 YYNGEE. The CDR3 region has the DNA TGTGCCAGCTCTTCGGGAGTTAACTATGGCTACACCTTC. Amino acid sequence: CASSSGVNYGYTF.

This clone has at least ten counts. This chain connects TRBV4-2 to TRBJ1-2; D remains ambiguous. The CDR3 length is 11 residues. Trimming took 0 bases from V and 11 from J, leaving 7 bases between them. Germline CDR1 is LGHNA and CDR2 is YNFKEQ. DNA of the CDR3: TGTGCCAGCAGCCAAGAATTCAAGTACACCTTC. Translated, it gives CASSQEFKYTF.

The chain combines TRBV27 with TRBJ1-1; 8 bases map to TRBD1. This CDR3 is built from 15 residues. Germline CDR1 reads MNHEY; CDR2 reads SMNVEV (reference sequence). V lost 5 bases and J lost 4; bases outside the gene matches: 9. The CDR3 region has the DNA TGTGCCAGCAGTCCCACAGGGGGGGGCTCCACTGAAGCTTTCTTT. Translation gives CASSPTGGGSTEAFF.

CDR3 nucleotide sequence: TGTGCCAGTAGTATCGATAGCGGGAGCCACACCGGGGAGCTGTTTTTT. This encodes CASSIDSGSHTGELFF. The chain uses TRBV19 and TRBJ2-2; 9 bases agree with TRBD2. The V segment lost 3 bases and the J segment 3 bases; nucleotides outside the gene matches: 5. The CDR3 sequence is 16 residues long. Germline V gene lookup returns CDR1 LNHDA and CDR2 SQIVND (reference sequence).

Concerning this clone: With a far larger clone one base away, a read error is the likely cause. The same CDR3 can be traced to other DNA sequences in this sample. The chain has TRBV5-1 and TRBJ2-3; D unclear. Germline values: CDR1 SGHRS, CDR2 YFSETQ. There are 15 residues in the CDR3. Trimming took off 4 bases at V and 4 bases at J, with 16 bases between the two ends. In nucleotides, the CDR3 is TGCGCCAGCAGCAGGGCGTGGGGTGAGGCAGATACGCAGTATTTT. Residues: CASSRAWGEADTQYF.

This sequence joins TRBV27 and TRBJ1-1, with a weak D call TRBD1 (5 bases). The CDR3 consists of 14 residues. Germline V gene data show CDR1 as MNHEY and CDR2 as SMNVEV (reference sequence). Trimming left V 2 bases short and J 5 bases short, with 12 bases between. The CDR3 spells CASSLEGRRTEAFF. As DNA, the CDR3 is TGTGCCAGCAGTTTAGAGGGGAGGAGGACTGAAGCTTTCTTT.

J is TRBJ2-5 and V is TRBV7-9, with 9 bases matching TRBD1. The CDR3 is 15 residues long. Germline CDR1 reads SEHNR; CDR2 reads FQNEAQ (reference sequence). With V trimmed by 1 base and J by 3 bases, 3 bases remained unmatched. The CDR3 reads CASSLVGDREETQYF. The CDR3 nucleotides read TGTGCCAGCAGCTTAGTTGGGGACAGGGAAGAGACCCAGTACTTC.

This rearrangement joins TRBV15 to TRBJ2-1, with D perhaps assigned TRBD1 or TRBD2 (5 bases each). The CDR3 extends over 17 amino acids. Trimming cost V 3 bases and J 2 bases, with 17 bases left between them. Per the germline V gene, CDR1 is LNHNV and CDR2 is YYDKDF (reference sequence). The CDR3 protein is CATSSPVRGAAYNEQFF. As DNA, the CDR3 is TGTGCCACCAGCAGCCCCGTGAGAGGGGCGGCCTACAATGAGCAGTTCTTC.

This clone was seen a handful of times. The chain is built from TRBV4-3 and TRBJ2-3; the match to TRBD2 covers 16 bases. The CDR3 contains 17 residues. The J segment lost 4 bases and the V segment lost 3 bases, leaving 4 bases of the junction unmatched. Germline CDR1 LGHNA, CDR2 YSLEER. The CDR3 DNA is TGCGCCAGCAGCCAGGGACTAGCGGGGGGGCCCGCAGATACGCAGTATTTT. This translates into CASSQGLAGGPADTQYF.

The chain carries TRBV7-6 and TRBJ2-7, with TRBD1 matching over 12 bases. The CDR3 contains 15 residues. Losses at the gene ends were 3 bases for V and 5 bases for J; bases not matched to a gene: 5. Germline V gene data show CDR1 as SGHVS and CDR2 as FNYEAQ. This CDR3 is CASSFLGTGGDEQYF. The CDR3 nucleotides are TGTGCCAGCAGCTTTCTCGGGACAGGGGGCGACGAGCAGTACTTC.

The V gene is TRBV29-1, the J gene TRBJ1-1, with D possibly TRBD1 on 5 matching bases. Germline CDR1 and CDR2: SQVTM and ANQGSEA. V lost 3 bases and J 6 bases, leaving 8 bases between the germline ends. CDR3 length equals 11 residues. The CDR3 DNA reads TGCAGCGTTGATCTGGGACCTGAAGCTTTCTTT. It codes for CSVDLGPEAFF.